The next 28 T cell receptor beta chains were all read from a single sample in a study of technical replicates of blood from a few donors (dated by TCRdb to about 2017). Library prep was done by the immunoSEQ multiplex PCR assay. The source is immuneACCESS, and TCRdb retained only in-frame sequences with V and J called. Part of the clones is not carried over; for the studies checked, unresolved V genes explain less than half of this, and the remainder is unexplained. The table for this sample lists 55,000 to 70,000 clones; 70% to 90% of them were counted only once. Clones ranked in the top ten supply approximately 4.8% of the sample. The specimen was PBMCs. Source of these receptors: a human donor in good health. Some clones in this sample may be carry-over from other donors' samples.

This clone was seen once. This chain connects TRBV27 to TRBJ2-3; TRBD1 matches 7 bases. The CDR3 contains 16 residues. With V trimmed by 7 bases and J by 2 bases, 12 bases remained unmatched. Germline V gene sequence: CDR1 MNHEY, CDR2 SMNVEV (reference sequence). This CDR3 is CASTRLTGRSTDTQYF. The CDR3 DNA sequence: TGTGCCAGCACCAGGCTGACAGGGCGATCCACAGATACGCAGTATTTT.

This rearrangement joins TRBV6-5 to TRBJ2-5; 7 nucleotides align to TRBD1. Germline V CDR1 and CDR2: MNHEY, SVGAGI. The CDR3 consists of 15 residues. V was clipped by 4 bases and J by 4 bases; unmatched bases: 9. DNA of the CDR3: TGTGCCAGCAGTTCGACGACAGGGTCCGTAGAGACCCAGTACTTC. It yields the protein CASSSTTGSVETQYF.

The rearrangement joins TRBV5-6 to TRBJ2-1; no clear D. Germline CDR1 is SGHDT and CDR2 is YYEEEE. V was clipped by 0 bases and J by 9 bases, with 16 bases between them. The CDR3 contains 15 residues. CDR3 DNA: TGTGCCAGCAGCTTGGCCGGGTTTCCTTACGGTGAGCAGTTCTTC. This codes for CASSLAGFPYGEQFF.

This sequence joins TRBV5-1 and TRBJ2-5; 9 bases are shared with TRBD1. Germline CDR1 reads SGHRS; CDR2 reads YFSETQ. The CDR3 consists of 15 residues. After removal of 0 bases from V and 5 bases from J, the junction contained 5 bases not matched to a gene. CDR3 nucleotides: TGCGCCAGCAGCTTGGGGACAGGGGTCGGTGAGACCCAGTACTTC. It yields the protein CASSLGTGVGETQYF.

This CDR3 reads CASSQSPSVYNEQFF. The CDR3, as DNA: TGCGCCAGCAGCCAATCGCCCAGTGTTTACAATGAGCAGTTCTTC. The chain has TRBV4-3 and TRBJ2-1; D gene uncertain. V was pared by 2 bases and J by 4 bases, with 12 bases between. Germline V CDR1 and CDR2: LGHNA, YSLEER. This CDR3 region has 15 residues.

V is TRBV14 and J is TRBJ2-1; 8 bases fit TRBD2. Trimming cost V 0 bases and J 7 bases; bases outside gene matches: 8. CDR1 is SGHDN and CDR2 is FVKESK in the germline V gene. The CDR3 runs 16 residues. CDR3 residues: CASSQERRGARNEQFF. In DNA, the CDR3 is TGTGCCAGCAGCCAAGAAAGGCGGGGGGCGAGGAATGAGCAGTTCTTC. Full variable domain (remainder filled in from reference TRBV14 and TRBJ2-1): EAGVTQFPSHSVIEKGQTVTLRCDPISGHDNLYWYRRVMGKEIKFLLHFVKESKQDESGMPNNRFLAERTGGTYSTLKVQPAELEDSGVYFCASSQERRGARNEQFFGPGTRLTVL.

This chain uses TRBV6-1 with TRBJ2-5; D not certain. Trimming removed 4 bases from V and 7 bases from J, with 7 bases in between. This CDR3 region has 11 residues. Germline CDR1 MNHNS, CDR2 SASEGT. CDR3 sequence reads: CASSGGGTQYF. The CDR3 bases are TGTGCCAGCAGTGGAGGCGGGACCCAGTACTTC.

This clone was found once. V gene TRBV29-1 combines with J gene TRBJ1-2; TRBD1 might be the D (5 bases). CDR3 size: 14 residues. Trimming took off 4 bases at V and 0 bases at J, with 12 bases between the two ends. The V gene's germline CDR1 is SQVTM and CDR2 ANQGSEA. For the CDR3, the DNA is TGCAGCGTTGCTATAAGGGGCACTAACTATGGCTACACCTTC. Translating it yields CSVAIRGTNYGYTF. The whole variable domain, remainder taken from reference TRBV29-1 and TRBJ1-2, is SAVISQKPSRDICQRGTSLTIQCQVDSQVTMMFWYRQQPGQSLTLIATANQGSEATYESGFVIDKFPISRPNLTFSTLTVSNMSPEDSSIYLCSVAIRGTNYGYTFGSGTRLTVV.

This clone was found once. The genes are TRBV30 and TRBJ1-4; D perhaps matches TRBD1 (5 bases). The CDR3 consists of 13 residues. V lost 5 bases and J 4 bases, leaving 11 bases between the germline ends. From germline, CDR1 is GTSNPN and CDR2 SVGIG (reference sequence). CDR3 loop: CAWAGSSNEKLFF. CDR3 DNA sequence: TGTGCCTGGGCAGGGTCAAGTAATGAAAAACTGTTTTTT.

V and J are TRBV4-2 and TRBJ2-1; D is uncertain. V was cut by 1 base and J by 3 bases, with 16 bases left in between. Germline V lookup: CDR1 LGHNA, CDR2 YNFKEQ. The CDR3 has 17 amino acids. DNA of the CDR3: TGTGCCAGCAGCCAAGGCGGTGCTCGCAATAACTACAATGAGCAGTTCTTC. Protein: CASSQGGARNNYNEQFF.

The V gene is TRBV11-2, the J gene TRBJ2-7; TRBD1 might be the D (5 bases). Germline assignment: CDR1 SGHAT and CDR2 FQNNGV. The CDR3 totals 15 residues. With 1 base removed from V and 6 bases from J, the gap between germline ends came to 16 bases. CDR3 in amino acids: CASSLVSQGAGEQYF. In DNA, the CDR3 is TGTGCCAGCAGCTTAGTATCGCAGGGTGCCGGCGAGCAGTACTTC.

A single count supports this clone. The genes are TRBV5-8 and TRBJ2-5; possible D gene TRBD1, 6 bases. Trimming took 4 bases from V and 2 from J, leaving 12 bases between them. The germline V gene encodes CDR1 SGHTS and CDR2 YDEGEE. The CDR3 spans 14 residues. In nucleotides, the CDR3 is TGTGCCAGCAGCGGAGGACAGATTCAAGAGACCCAGTACTTC. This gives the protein CASSGGQIQETQYF.

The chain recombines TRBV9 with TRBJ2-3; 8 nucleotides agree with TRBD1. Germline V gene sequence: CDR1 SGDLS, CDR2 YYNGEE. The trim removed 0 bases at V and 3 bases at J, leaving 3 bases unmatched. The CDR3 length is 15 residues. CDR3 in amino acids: CASSVGNRGTDTQYF. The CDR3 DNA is TGTGCCAGCAGCGTAGGTAACAGGGGGACAGATACGCAGTATTTT.

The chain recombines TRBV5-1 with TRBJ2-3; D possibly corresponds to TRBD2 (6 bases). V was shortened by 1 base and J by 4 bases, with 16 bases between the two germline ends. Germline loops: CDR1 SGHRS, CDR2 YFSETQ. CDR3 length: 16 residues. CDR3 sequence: CASSLYIAARPDTQYF. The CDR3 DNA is TGCGCCAGCAGCTTGTATATAGCGGCGCGTCCAGATACGCAGTATTTT.

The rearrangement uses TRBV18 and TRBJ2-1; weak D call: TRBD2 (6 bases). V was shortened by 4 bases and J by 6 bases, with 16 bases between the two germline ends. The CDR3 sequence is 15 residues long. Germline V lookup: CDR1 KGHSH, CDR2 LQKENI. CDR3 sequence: CASSRSAGSPNEQFF. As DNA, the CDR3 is TGTGCCAGCTCACGCTCGGCGGGGAGCCCCAATGAGCAGTTCTTC. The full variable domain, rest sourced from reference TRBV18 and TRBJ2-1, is NAGVMQNPRHLVRRRGQEARLRCSPMKGHSHVYWYRQLPEEGLKFMVYLQKENIIDESGMPKERFSAEFPKEGPSILRIQQVVRGDSAAYFCASSRSAGSPNEQFFGPGTRLTVL.

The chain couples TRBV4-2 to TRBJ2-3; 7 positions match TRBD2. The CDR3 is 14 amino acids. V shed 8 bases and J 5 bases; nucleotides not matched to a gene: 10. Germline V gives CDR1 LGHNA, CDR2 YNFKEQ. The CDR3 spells CASPAGGSLDTQYF. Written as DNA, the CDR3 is TGTGCCAGCCCAGCCGGCGGGAGTTTAGATACGCAGTATTTT.

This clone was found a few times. CDR3 nucleotides: TGTGCCAGCAGCGCCGGGACTAGCGAAAGAAATGAGCAGTTCTTC. Translating gives CASSAGTSERNEQFF. The chain employs TRBV2 and TRBJ2-1; 10 positions match TRBD2. Germline V gene sequence: CDR1 SNHLY, CDR2 FYNNEI. V shed 6 bases, J shed 7 bases, and the junction held 9 bases outside the gene matches. The CDR3 is 15 residues long.

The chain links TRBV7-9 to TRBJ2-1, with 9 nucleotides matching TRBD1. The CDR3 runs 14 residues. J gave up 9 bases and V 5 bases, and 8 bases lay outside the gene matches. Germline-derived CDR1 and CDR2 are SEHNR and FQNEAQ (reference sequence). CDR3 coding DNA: TGTGCCAGCAGCCGCACGGGACAGGGAGGTGAGCAGTTCTTC. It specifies CASSRTGQGGEQFF.

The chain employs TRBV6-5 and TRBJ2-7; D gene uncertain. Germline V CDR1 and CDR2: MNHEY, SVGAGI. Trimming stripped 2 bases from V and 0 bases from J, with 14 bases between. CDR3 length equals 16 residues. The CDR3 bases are TGTGCCAGCAGTTACGGTCCGGGTGACCCCTCCTACGAGCAGTACTTC. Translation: CASSYGPGDPSYEQYF.

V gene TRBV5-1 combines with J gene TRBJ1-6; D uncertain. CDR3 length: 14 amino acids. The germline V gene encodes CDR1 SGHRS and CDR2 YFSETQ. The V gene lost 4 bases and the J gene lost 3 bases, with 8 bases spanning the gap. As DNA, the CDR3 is TGCGCCAGCAGCACCGAGAGCTATAATTCACCCCTCCACTTT. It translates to CASSTESYNSPLHF.

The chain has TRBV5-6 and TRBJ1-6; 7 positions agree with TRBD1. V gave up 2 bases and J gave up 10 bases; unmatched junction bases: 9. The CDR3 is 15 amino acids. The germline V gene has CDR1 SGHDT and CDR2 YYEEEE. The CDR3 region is CASSFGIQGQSPLHF. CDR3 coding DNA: TGTGCCAGCAGCTTTGGGATACAGGGGCAGTCACCCCTCCACTTT.

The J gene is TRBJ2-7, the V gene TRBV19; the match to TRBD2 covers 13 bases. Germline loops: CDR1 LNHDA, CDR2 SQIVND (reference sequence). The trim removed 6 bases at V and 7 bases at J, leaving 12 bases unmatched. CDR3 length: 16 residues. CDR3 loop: CASSRTGLAGEDEQYF. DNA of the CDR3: TGTGCCAGTAGCCGTACAGGACTAGCGGGAGAGGATGAGCAGTACTTC.

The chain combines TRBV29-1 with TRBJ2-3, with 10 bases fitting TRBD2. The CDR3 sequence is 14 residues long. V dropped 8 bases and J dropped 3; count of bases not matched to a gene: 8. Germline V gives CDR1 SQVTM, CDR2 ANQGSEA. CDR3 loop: CSPVRTSGTDTQYF. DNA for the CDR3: TGCAGCCCTGTAAGGACTAGCGGAACAGATACGCAGTATTTT.

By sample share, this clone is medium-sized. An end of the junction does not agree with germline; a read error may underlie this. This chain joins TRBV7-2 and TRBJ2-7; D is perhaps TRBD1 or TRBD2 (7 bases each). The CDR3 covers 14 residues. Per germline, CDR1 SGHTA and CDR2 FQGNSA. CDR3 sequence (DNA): TGTGCCAGCAGATTAGGGGGCGGGAGCTACGAGCAGTACTTC. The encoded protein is CASRLGGGSYEQYF.

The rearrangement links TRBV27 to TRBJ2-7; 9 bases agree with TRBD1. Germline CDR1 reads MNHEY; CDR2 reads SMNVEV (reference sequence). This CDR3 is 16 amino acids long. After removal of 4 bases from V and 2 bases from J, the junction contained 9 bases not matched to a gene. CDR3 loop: CASSYKGDRAPYEQYF. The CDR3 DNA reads TGTGCCAGCAGTTACAAGGGGGACAGGGCCCCCTACGAGCAGTACTTC.

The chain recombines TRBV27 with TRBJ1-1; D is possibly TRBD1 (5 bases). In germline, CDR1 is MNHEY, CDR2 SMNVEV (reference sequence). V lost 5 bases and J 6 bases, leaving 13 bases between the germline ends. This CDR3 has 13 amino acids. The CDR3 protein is CASSLRVQSEAFF. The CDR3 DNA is TGTGCCAGCAGTCTCAGGGTCCAATCTGAAGCTTTCTTT.

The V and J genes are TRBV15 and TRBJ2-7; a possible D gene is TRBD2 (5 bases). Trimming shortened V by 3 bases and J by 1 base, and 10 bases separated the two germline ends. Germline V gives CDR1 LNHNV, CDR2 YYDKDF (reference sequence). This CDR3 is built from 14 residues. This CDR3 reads CATSRVLESYEQYF. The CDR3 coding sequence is TGTGCCACCAGCAGGGTACTAGAATCCTACGAGCAGTACTTC.

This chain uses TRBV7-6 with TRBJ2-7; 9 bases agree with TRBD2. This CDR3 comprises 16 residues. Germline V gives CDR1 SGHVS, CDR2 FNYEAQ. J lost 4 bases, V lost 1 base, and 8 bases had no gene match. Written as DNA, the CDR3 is TGTGCCAGCAGCTTAGAGGTGTCGGGACTAGCTTACGAGCAGTACTTC. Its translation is CASSLEVSGLAYEQYF.